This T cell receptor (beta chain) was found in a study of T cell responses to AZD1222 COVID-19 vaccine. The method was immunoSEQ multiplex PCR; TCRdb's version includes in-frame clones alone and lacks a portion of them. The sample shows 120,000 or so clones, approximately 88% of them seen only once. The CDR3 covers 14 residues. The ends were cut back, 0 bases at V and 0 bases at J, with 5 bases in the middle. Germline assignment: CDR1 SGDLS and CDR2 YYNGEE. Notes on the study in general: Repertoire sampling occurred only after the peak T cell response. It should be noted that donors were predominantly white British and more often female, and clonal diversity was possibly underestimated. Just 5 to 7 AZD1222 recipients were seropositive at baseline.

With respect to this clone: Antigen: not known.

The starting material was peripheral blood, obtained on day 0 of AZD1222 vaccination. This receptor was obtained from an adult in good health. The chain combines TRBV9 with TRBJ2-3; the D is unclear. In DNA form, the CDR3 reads TGTGCCAGCAGCGTAGCGAAAAGCACAGATACGCAGTATTTT. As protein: CASSVAKSTDTQYF.